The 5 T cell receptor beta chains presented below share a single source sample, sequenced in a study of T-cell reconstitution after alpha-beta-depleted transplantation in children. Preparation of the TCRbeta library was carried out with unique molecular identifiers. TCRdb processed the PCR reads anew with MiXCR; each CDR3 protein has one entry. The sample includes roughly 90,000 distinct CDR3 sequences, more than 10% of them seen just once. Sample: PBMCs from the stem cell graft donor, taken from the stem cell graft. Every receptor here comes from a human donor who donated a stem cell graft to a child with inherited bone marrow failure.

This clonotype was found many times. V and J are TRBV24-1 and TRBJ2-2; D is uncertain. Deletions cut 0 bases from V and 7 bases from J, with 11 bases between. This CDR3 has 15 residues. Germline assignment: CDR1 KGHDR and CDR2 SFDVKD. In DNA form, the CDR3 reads TGTGCCACCAGTGATTTGGCAGAACCCCACGGGGAGCTGTTTTTT. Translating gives CATSDLAEPHGELFF.

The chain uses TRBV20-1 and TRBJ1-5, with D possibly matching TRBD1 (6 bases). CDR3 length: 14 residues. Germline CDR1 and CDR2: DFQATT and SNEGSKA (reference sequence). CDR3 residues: CSPMGKGEFQPQHF. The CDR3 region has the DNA TGCAGCCCCATGGGAAAGGGGGAATTTCAGCCCCAGCATTTT.

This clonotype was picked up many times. CDR3 in amino acids: CASSLADRGGVSYEQYF. DNA of the CDR3: TGTGCCAGCAGCTTAGCGGACCGAGGGGGGGTCTCCTACGAGCAGTACTTC. The genes are TRBV7-2 and TRBJ2-7; the D gene is possibly TRBD2 (7 bases). With 0 bases removed from V and 0 bases from J, the gap between germline ends came to 15 bases. Germline values: CDR1 SGHTA, CDR2 FQGNSA. This CDR3 comprises 17 residues.

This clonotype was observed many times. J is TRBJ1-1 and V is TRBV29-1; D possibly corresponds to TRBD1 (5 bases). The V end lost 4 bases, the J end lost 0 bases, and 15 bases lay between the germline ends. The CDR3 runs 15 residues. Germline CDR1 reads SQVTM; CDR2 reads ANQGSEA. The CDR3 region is CSVAPGWGMNTEAFF. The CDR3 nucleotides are TGCAGCGTTGCACCCGGGTGGGGGATGAACACTGAAGCTTTCTTT.

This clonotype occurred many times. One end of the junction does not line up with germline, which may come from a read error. The CDR3 is CASTQSQGDTGELFF. The CDR3 DNA reads as TGTGCCAGCACCCAATCCCAGGGGGACACCGGGGAGCTGTTTTTT. The V gene is TRBV3-1, the J gene TRBJ2-2; 7 positions match TRBD1. The CDR3 has 15 amino acids. CDR1 is LGHDT, CDR2 YNNKEL, per germline (reference sequence).